The 21 T cell receptor beta chains presented below share a single source sample, sequenced in a study of T cell responses to AZD1222 COVID-19 vaccine. The method was immunoSEQ multiplex PCR; TCRdb's version includes in-frame clones alone and lacks a portion of them. This table holds over 100,000 clones, more than 70% found once. Material: peripheral blood, obtained on day 0 of AZD1222 vaccination. Source of these receptors: an adult in good health.

This clone has ten or more counts. The gene calls are TRBV27 and TRBJ1-3; D possibly corresponds to TRBD1 (5 bases). V lost 0 bases and J lost 0, with 9 bases in between. The germline V gene encodes CDR1 MNHEY and CDR2 SMNVEV (reference sequence). CDR3 size: 16 residues. The CDR3 sequence is CASSLSRQLSGNTIYF. In DNA form, the CDR3 reads TGTGCCAGCAGTTTATCGAGACAGCTCTCTGGAAACACCATATATTTT.

This clone was seen once. The chain combines TRBV5-4 with TRBJ2-5; 8 bases are shared with TRBD2. The V gene's germline CDR1 is SGHNT and CDR2 YYREEE (reference sequence). The V and J ends lost 3 bases and 4 bases, in that order; junction bases with no gene match: 11. The length of the CDR3 is 16 residues. CDR3 DNA: TGTGCCAGCAGCTACACGGGACTAGTATTTTCAGAGACCCAGTACTTC. Translated, it gives CASSYTGLVFSETQYF.

The chain couples TRBV28 to TRBJ2-2, with TRBD2 identical over 7 bases. This CDR3 is 16 amino acids long. V lost 4 bases, J lost 5 bases, and 10 bases stayed unmatched. Germline loops: CDR1 MDHEN, CDR2 SYDVKM. The CDR3: CASSSPRGRNTGELFF. The CDR3 DNA follows: TGTGCCAGCAGTTCCCCACGCGGGAGAAATACCGGGGAGCTGTTTTTT.

CDR3 in amino acids: CASGSGYTF. The CDR3 DNA reads as TGTGCCAGCGGGTCCGGCTACACCTTC. The chain is built from TRBV12-3 or TRBV12-4 and TRBJ1-2; D is ambiguous. The ends were cut back, 8 bases at V and 8 bases at J, with 6 bases in the middle. This CDR3 is 9 amino acids long.

The chain recombines TRBV3-1 (or the pseudogene TRBV3-2) with TRBJ2-5; D is perhaps TRBD2 (6 bases). V dropped 1 base and J dropped 5 bases, with 11 bases sitting between them. The CDR3 runs to 14 residues. Germline lookup yields CDR1 LGHDT and CDR2 YNNKEL (reference sequence). The CDR3 loop reads CASSQAAGRETQYF. The CDR3 coding sequence is TGTGCCAGCAGCCAAGCCGCGGGGAGGGAGACCCAGTACTTC.

This chain links TRBV6-5 with TRBJ1-3; D not resolved. CDR1 MNHEY and CDR2 SVGAGI come from the germline V gene. The CDR3 is made up of 13 amino acids. Trimming pared 10 bases from V and 2 bases from J, leaving 12 bases between. The CDR3 sequence is CATQTDTGNTIYF. In DNA, the CDR3 is TGTGCCACCCAAACTGACACTGGAAACACCATATATTTT.

V gene TRBV18 combines with J gene TRBJ2-5; weak D call: TRBD2 (5 bases). The CDR3 runs to 15 residues. V lost 3 bases and J lost 4, with 15 bases in between. Germline CDR1 is KGHSH and CDR2 is LQKENI. The CDR3 region has the DNA TGTGCCAGCTCACCCCAACGGGGATCGGGAGAGACCCAGTACTTC. It codes for CASSPQRGSGETQYF.

The chain employs TRBV29-1 and TRBJ1-2; a weak D match, TRBD1 (6 bases). Germline CDR1 is SQVTM and CDR2 is ANQGSEA. The CDR3 runs to 14 residues. The V and J ends lost 3 bases and 3 bases respectively, with 14 bases between them. This chain's CDR3 is CSVEGRGGDYGYTF. Here the CDR3 DNA reads TGCAGCGTTGAGGGCAGGGGAGGTGACTATGGCTACACCTTC.

V and J are TRBV6-5 and TRBJ2-1; weak D call: TRBD2 (6 bases). V was clipped by 6 bases and J by 6 bases, with 12 bases between them. The CDR3 totals 13 residues. CDR1 and CDR2 from the germline V gene are MNHEY and SVGAGI. The CDR3 DNA sequence: TGTGCCAGCAGCGGGACTTTTGGCAATGAGCAGTTCTTC. It specifies CASSGTFGNEQFF.

The chain joins TRBV4-3 to TRBJ1-1; unclear D gene. CDR1 is LGHNA and CDR2 is YSLEER in the germline V gene. V was shortened by 1 base and J by 0 bases, with 9 bases between the two germline ends. The CDR3 covers 15 residues. The CDR3 region has the DNA TGCGCCAGCAGCCAAGGACGGAGCATGAACACTGAAGCTTTCTTT. It is translated as CASSQGRSMNTEAFF.

This clone occurred once. This rearrangement joins TRBV7-8 to TRBJ2-2; D remains ambiguous. Looked up from germline, CDR1 is SGHVS and CDR2 is FQNEAQ. The V gene lost 2 bases and the J gene lost 8 bases, with 15 bases spanning the gap. This CDR3 region has 15 residues. The DNA of the CDR3 is TGTGCCAGCAGCTTAACTGGGCCTAAGATTGGGGAGCTGTTTTTT. Amino acids: CASSLTGPKIGELFF.

The chain carries TRBV18 and TRBJ2-3; the D is unclear. The CDR3 length is 14 residues. V dropped 0 bases and J dropped 8 bases, with 12 bases sitting between them. Germline loops: CDR1 KGHSH, CDR2 LQKENI. CDR3 bases: TGTGCCAGCTCACCACCGTCCACCCGCGGTACGCAGTATTTT. This gives the protein CASSPPSTRGTQYF. Using reference TRBV18 and TRBJ2-3 for the parts outside the CDR3, the full variable domain is NAGVMQNPRHLVRRRGQEARLRCSPMKGHSHVYWYRQLPEEGLKFMVYLQKENIIDESGMPKERFSAEFPKEGPSILRIQQVVRGDSAAYFCASSPPSTRGTQYFGPGTRLTVL.

The gene calls are TRBV24-1 and TRBJ2-2; 10 nucleotides align to TRBD1. Per germline, CDR1 KGHDR and CDR2 SFDVKD. The CDR3 sequence is 15 residues long. The V segment lost 9 bases and the J segment 4 bases; nucleotides outside the gene matches: 7. The CDR3 loop is CATGRDRGPTGELFF. The CDR3 nucleotides are TGTGCCACCGGCCGGGACAGGGGCCCCACCGGGGAGCTGTTTTTT.

This rearrangement joins TRBV5-4 to TRBJ1-2; perhaps TRBD1 as D (6 bases). The CDR3 extends over 14 amino acids. The germline gives CDR1 SGHNT, CDR2 YYREEE (reference sequence). With 0 bases removed from V and 8 bases from J, the gap between germline ends came to 14 bases. CDR3 protein: CASSLDWQGRGYTF. CDR3 DNA sequence: TGTGCCAGCAGCTTGGATTGGCAGGGGAGAGGCTACACCTTC.

The J gene is TRBJ1-3, the V gene TRBV5-4, with a tentative D call TRBD1 (5 bases). Germline lookup yields CDR1 SGHNT and CDR2 YYREEE (reference sequence). The CDR3 is made up of 17 amino acids. Trimming took 4 bases from V and 0 from J, leaving 17 bases between them. CDR3 sequence (DNA): TGTGCCAGCAGCCCCGACCCCCGGGGCTACTCTGGAAACACCATATATTTT. Translating gives CASSPDPRGYSGNTIYF.

As for this clone: Germline is not matched at one junction end, which may reflect a read error. The rearrangement links TRBV9 to TRBJ2-7; 9 nucleotides line up with TRBD1. From germline, CDR1 is SGDLS and CDR2 YYNGEE. This CDR3 has 14 residues. The CDR3 is CASGVGTGTVEQYF. Here the CDR3 DNA reads TGTGCCAGCGGCGTAGGGACAGGGACCGTCGAGCAGTACTTC. The whole variable domain, filled in from reference TRBV9 and TRBJ2-7, reads DSGVTQTPKHLITATGQRVTLRCSPRSGDLSVYWYQQSLDQGLQFLIQYYNGEERAKGNILERFSAQQFPDLHSELNLSSLELGDSALYFCASGVGTGTVEQYFGPGTRLTVT.

Only one count was recorded for this clone. V usage is TRBV7-2 and J usage is TRBJ1-3, with D perhaps TRBD1 (6 bases). The ends were cut back, 5 bases at V and 3 bases at J, with 14 bases in the middle. Germline assignment: CDR1 SGHTA and CDR2 FQGNSA. CDR3 length: 15 amino acids. CDR3 loop: CASSTPQGGGNTIYF. The CDR3 nucleotides read TGTGCCAGCAGCACCCCACAGGGTGGTGGAAACACCATATATTTT.

The chain employs TRBV7-6 and TRBJ2-5; possibly TRBD2 for D (5 bases). From germline, CDR1 is SGHVS and CDR2 FNYEAQ. V dropped 3 bases and J dropped 5 bases, with 13 bases sitting between them. The CDR3 is 14 residues long. This chain's CDR3 is CASSLDPEVETQYF. The CDR3 nucleotides read TGTGCCAGCAGCTTGGATCCGGAGGTCGAGACCCAGTACTTC. Based on the CDR3 plus reference TRBV7-6 and TRBJ2-5, the full variable domain is GAGVSQSPRYKVTKRGQDVALRCDPISGHVSLYWYRQALGQGPEFLTYFNYEAQQDKSGLPNDRFSAERPEGSISTLTIQRTEQRDSAMYRCASSLDPEVETQYFGPGTRLLVL.

The chain couples TRBV23-1 to TRBJ1-2; maybe TRBD1 (5 bases). TRBV23-1 is identified as an open reading frame with a role that is uncertain. The germline V and J ends were trimmed by 7 bases and 3 bases, with 15 bases remaining between them. The CDR3 is made up of 14 amino acids. The CDR3 nucleotides are TGCGCCAGCACTACAGGTCCCACCGACTATGGCTACACCTTC. This gives the protein CASTTGPTDYGYTF.

The J gene is TRBJ1-6, the V gene TRBV25-1; D gene ambiguous. This CDR3 comprises 15 residues. The ends were cut back, 4 bases at V and 5 bases at J, with 12 bases in the middle. Germline CDR1 is MGHDK and CDR2 is SYGVNS. The CDR3, as DNA: TGTGCCAGCAGTGTTAACCGGACGCATAATTCACCCCTCCACTTT. It is translated as CASSVNRTHNSPLHF.

CDR3 bases: TGTGCCAGCAGCTCGTTAGGGGGTCTAACGTCCGGGGAGCTGTTTTTT. Translation: CASSSLGGLTSGELFF. This chain connects TRBV5-5 to TRBJ2-2; a possible D gene is TRBD1 (6 bases). The V end lost 3 bases, the J end lost 6 bases, and 18 bases lay between the germline ends. Germline lookup yields CDR1 SGHKS and CDR2 YYEKEE (reference sequence). The CDR3 runs to 16 residues. The variable domain in full, completed from reference TRBV5-5 and TRBJ2-2, reads DAGVTQSPTHLIKTRGQQVTLRCSPISGHKSVSWYQQVLGQGPQFIFQYYEKEERGRGNFPDRFSARQFPNYSSELNVNALLLGDSALYLCASSSLGGLTSGELFFGEGSRLTVL.